Presented here are 25 T cell receptor beta chains from one specimen sequenced in a study of human T cells and chemical hapten exposure. TCRdb re-called the RACE reads through MiXCR, storing one row per CDR3 protein. Counted here are roughly 380,000 distinct CDR3 sequences, about 6% occurring once; the ten biggest clones make up around 5.6%. Time point defined: patch test 2, 6 weeks after DPC sensitization. The treatment: therapeutic diphenylcyclopropenone sensitization with weekly scalp DPC. The sample was whole blood, taken in connection with sensitization to the hapten diphenylcyclopropenone (DPC). All receptors derive from a woman aged 18-35 years with alopecia areata. Some clones in this sample may be carry-over from other donors' samples.

This clonotype was observed a few times. The chain joins TRBV6-5 to TRBJ2-5, with a possible D match to TRBD1 (6 bases). The CDR3 has 14 residues. CDR1 and CDR2 (germline): MNHEY, SVGAGI. With 4 bases removed from V and 3 bases from J, the gap between germline ends came to 12 bases. The CDR3 loop reads CASSSSPGEETQYF. The CDR3 coding sequence is TGTGCCAGCAGTTCCTCGCCAGGGGAAGAGACCCAGTACTTC.

The chain links TRBV7-3 to TRBJ2-5, with a tentative D call TRBD1 (6 bases). V lost 2 bases to trimming and J lost 2 bases, with 12 bases between them. This CDR3 contains 15 residues. The germline gives CDR1 SGHTA, CDR2 FQGTGA. The chain's CDR3 is CASSLLGADQETQYF. CDR3 nucleotides: TGTGCCAGCAGCTTACTGGGGGCAGATCAAGAGACCCAGTACTTC.

There are a few counts of this clonotype. V usage is TRBV2 and J usage is TRBJ1-2, with TRBD1 as a possible D gene (5 bases). Trimming took 6 bases from V and 8 from J, leaving 16 bases between them. The CDR3 totals 13 residues. Per germline, CDR1 SNHLY and CDR2 FYNNEI. The CDR3 spells CASRDTGFSGYTF. CDR3 bases: TGTGCCAGCAGGGATACAGGTTTCTCGGGCTACACCTTC.

This clonotype was counted many times. The chain joins TRBV6-6 to TRBJ1-2; 7 positions match TRBD1. CDR3 length equals 16 residues. Trimming removed 0 bases from V and 0 bases from J; junction bases left unmatched: 4. Germline V gene data show CDR1 as MNHNY and CDR2 as SVGAGI (reference sequence). The CDR3 bases are TGTGCCAGCAGTTACTCGATAACAGGGGCTAACTATGGCTACACCTTC. It translates to CASSYSITGANYGYTF.

There are many counts of this clonotype. The gene calls are TRBV29-1 and TRBJ1-1; tentative D call: TRBD1 (5 bases). This CDR3 is 13 amino acids long. V lost 6 bases and J lost 3, with 14 bases in between. Germline loops: CDR1 SQVTM, CDR2 ANQGSEA. The CDR3 nucleotides read TGCAGCGTGGGGGAAGCGACATACACTGAAGCTTTCTTT. This translates into CSVGEATYTEAFF.

This clonotype showed up many times. The chain carries TRBV12-3 or TRBV12-4 and TRBJ1-5; D possibly corresponds to TRBD1 (5 bases). V dropped 2 bases and J dropped 3 bases, with 11 bases sitting between them. The CDR3 contains 15 residues. DNA of the CDR3: TGTGCCAGCAGTTTATCGGCAGGGTACAATCAGCCCCAGCATTTT. Encoded protein: CASSLSAGYNQPQHF.

This clonotype was recorded many times. The chain uses TRBV4-2 and TRBJ2-7, with TRBD1 identical over 9 bases. The germline V gene has CDR1 LGHNA and CDR2 YNFKEQ. This CDR3 has 16 amino acids. The junction had 7 bases not matched to a gene; V was cut back by 1 base and J by 3 bases. DNA for the CDR3: TGTGCCAGCAGCCAAGCCACAGGGGGCGCGAACTACGAGCAGTACTTC. It is translated as CASSQATGGANYEQYF.

In its sample, this clonotype was seen many times. The chain couples TRBV20-1 to TRBJ2-1, with 10 bases fitting TRBD2. Germline CDR1 and CDR2: DFQATT and SNEGSKA (reference sequence). The V and J ends lost 3 bases and 8 bases, in that order; junction bases with no gene match: 16. The CDR3 is made up of 17 amino acids. CDR3 amino acids: CSASPSGGPRVKDEQFF. The CDR3 coding sequence is TGCAGTGCTAGTCCTAGCGGGGGTCCCCGGGTGAAGGATGAGCAGTTCTTC.

The chain couples TRBV6-5 to TRBJ1-2; no clear D gene. Deletions cut 5 bases from V and 5 bases from J, with 18 bases between. CDR1 and CDR2 from the germline V gene are MNHEY and SVGAGI. This CDR3 comprises 15 residues. CDR3 sequence reads: CASSARHSGGYGYTF. CDR3 nucleotide sequence: TGTGCCAGCAGTGCCCGGCACTCCGGAGGGTATGGCTACACCTTC.

The rearrangement joins TRBV12-3 or TRBV12-4 to TRBJ2-3; D is possibly TRBD2 (5 bases). Trimming stripped 2 bases from V and 2 bases from J, with 11 bases between. This CDR3 comprises 15 residues. The CDR3 DNA sequence: TGTGCCAGCAGTTTAAACGGGATTGTCACAGATACGCAGTATTTT. Translation: CASSLNGIVTDTQYF.

Many counts were recorded for this clonotype. The chain recombines TRBV6-6 with TRBJ1-3; D not certain. The CDR3 extends over 15 amino acids. The V end lost 7 bases, the J end lost 0 bases, and 13 bases lay between the germline ends. Germline CDR1 MNHNY, CDR2 SVGAGI (reference sequence). The CDR3 loop reads CASTSTPASGNTIYF. For the CDR3, the DNA is TGTGCCAGCACCTCGACACCCGCCTCTGGAAACACCATATATTTT.

The chain couples TRBV10-3 to TRBJ2-7; possibly TRBD1 or TRBD2 for D (5 bases each). The CDR3 is 13 amino acids. Germline lookup yields CDR1 ENHRY and CDR2 SYGVKD. Between the trimmed V and J ends, which lost 7 bases and 5 bases, there was a span of 15 bases. This chain's CDR3 is CAIKQAPGDEQYF. The CDR3 DNA sequence: TGTGCCATCAAACAGGCCCCCGGGGACGAGCAGTACTTC.

Many counts were recorded for this clonotype. The chain recombines TRBV6-2 or TRBV6-3 with TRBJ1-6; TRBD1 matches 11 bases. Germline lookup yields CDR1 MNHEY and CDR2 SVGEGT. Trimming at V came to 6 bases and at J to 8 bases, leaving 6 bases not matched to a gene. This CDR3 spans 15 amino acids. The CDR3 region is CASSHRTGGDSPLHF. The CDR3 DNA reads TGTGCCAGCAGCCACCGGACAGGGGGCGATTCACCCCTCCACTTT.

This clonotype was detected many times. The V gene is TRBV9, the J gene TRBJ1-6, with TRBD1 matching over 8 bases. Trimming took 0 bases from V and 11 from J; bases not matched to a gene: 7. CDR1 is SGDLS, CDR2 YYNGEE, per germline. The CDR3 is 15 amino acids. The DNA of the CDR3 is TGTGCCAGCAGCGTAGGGACAGGGAATAGGGCACCCCTCCACTTT. This gives the protein CASSVGTGNRAPLHF.

The sample holds many counts of this clonotype. The V gene is TRBV20-1, the J gene TRBJ2-4, with 11 positions matching TRBD1. V lost 5 bases to trimming and J lost 9 bases; unmatched junction nucleotides: 6. The CDR3 runs to 13 residues. Germline V gene data show CDR1 as DFQATT and CDR2 as SNEGSKA (reference sequence). CDR3 nucleotide sequence: TGCAGTGCTCCGAGGGGGACAGGGGGCATTCAGTACTTC. This sequence encodes CSAPRGTGGIQYF.

The chain has TRBV7-8 and TRBJ2-5, with a weak D call TRBD1 (6 bases). The CDR3 extends over 16 amino acids. Trimming removed 5 bases at V and 1 base at J, with 17 bases between. Germline V lookup: CDR1 SGHVS, CDR2 FQNEAQ. CDR3 in amino acids: CASSPEGDTAQETQYF. The CDR3 nucleotides are TGTGCCAGCAGCCCCGAGGGGGACACGGCCCAAGAGACCCAGTACTTC. The complete variable domain, with remaining parts taken from reference TRBV7-8 and TRBJ2-5, reads GAGVSQSPRYKVAKRGQDVALRCDPISGHVSLFWYQQALGQGPEFLTYFQNEAQLDKSGLPSDRFFAERPEGSVSTLKIQRTQQEDSAVYLCASSPEGDTAQETQYFGPGTRLLVL.

This clonotype was seen many times. The chain has TRBV28 and TRBJ1-2; 7 bases match TRBD1. This CDR3 is built from 16 residues. In germline, CDR1 is MDHEN, CDR2 SYDVKM. Trimming cost V 1 base and J 6 bases; bases outside gene matches: 11. The CDR3 protein is CASSLSITGARDGYTF. Written as DNA, the CDR3 is TGTGCCAGCAGTTTATCCATAACAGGGGCGAGGGATGGCTACACCTTC.

The chain links TRBV20-1 to TRBJ2-5, with D unresolved. The germline V gene has CDR1 DFQATT and CDR2 SNEGSKA (reference sequence). CDR3 length: 14 residues. V gave up 3 bases and J gave up 5 bases, with 16 bases separating them. CDR3 amino acids: CSASRSSGLETQYF. DNA of the CDR3: TGCAGTGCTAGTAGGTCCTCAGGTTTGGAGACCCAGTACTTC.

The sample holds a few counts of this clonotype. The chain uses TRBV3-1 and TRBJ1-2, with D unresolved. Looked up from germline, CDR1 is LGHDT and CDR2 is YNNKEL (reference sequence). CDR3 size: 13 residues. V lost 0 bases, J lost 7 bases, and 9 bases lay in between. Here the CDR3 DNA reads TGTGCCAGCAGCCAAGATACCGTTCTTGGCTACACCTTC. It is translated as CASSQDTVLGYTF.

The gene calls are TRBV27 and TRBJ1-4; D possibly corresponds to TRBD1 (5 bases). The germline V gene encodes CDR1 MNHEY and CDR2 SMNVEV (reference sequence). The CDR3 runs 13 residues. The V and J ends lost 9 bases and 4 bases respectively, with 12 bases between them. The CDR3 bases are TGTGCCAGACAGGTTGCAATTAATGAAAAACTGTTTTTT. This encodes CARQVAINEKLFF.

V and J are TRBV5-1 and TRBJ2-7; TRBD1 agrees at 8 bases. The V and J ends lost 4 bases and 6 bases, in that order; junction bases with no gene match: 6. CDR1 is SGHRS and CDR2 is YFSETQ in the germline V gene. The CDR3 runs 13 residues. CDR3 sequence (DNA): TGCGCCAGCAGCATAGGACAGGGTCCCGAGCAGTACTTC. Translated, it gives CASSIGQGPEQYF.

This clonotype was counted a few times. This sequence joins TRBV15 and TRBJ1-1, with 7 bases aligning to TRBD1. Losses at the gene ends were 10 bases for V and 5 bases for J; bases not matched to a gene: 10. The V gene's germline CDR1 is LNHNV and CDR2 YYDKDF (reference sequence). The CDR3 runs 13 residues. The CDR3: CASMTGRFTEAFF. The CDR3 bases are TGTGCCAGCATGACAGGGCGGTTTACTGAAGCTTTCTTT.

This clonotype was seen many times. CDR3 sequence reads: CASSPGGAGGYTF. CDR3 DNA: TGTGCCAGTAGTCCCGGGGGTGCCGGGGGCTACACCTTC. The gene calls are TRBV19 and TRBJ1-2, with D possibly TRBD1 on 5 matching bases. The CDR3 is 13 residues long. CDR1 and CDR2 from the germline V gene are LNHDA and SQIVND (reference sequence). The ends were cut back, 5 bases at V and 8 bases at J, with 15 bases in the middle.

The rearrangement uses TRBV12-3 or TRBV12-4 and TRBJ2-7; 8 bases line up with TRBD1. CDR3 length: 13 amino acids. Losses at the gene ends were 5 bases for V and 5 bases for J; bases not matched to a gene: 5. The CDR3 is CASSRDRRDEQYF. CDR3 sequence (DNA): TGTGCCAGCAGTCGGGACAGGCGTGACGAGCAGTACTTC.

This clonotype appeared many times. The chain is built from TRBV5-4 and TRBJ1-5; no definite D call. Trimming removed 9 bases at V and 3 bases at J, with 16 bases between. This CDR3 region has 14 residues. Germline V gene data show CDR1 as SGHNT and CDR2 as YYREEE (reference sequence). The CDR3 here is CATSGPGYNQPQHF. Here the CDR3 DNA reads TGTGCCACCTCGGGTCCGGGGTACAATCAGCCCCAGCATTTT.